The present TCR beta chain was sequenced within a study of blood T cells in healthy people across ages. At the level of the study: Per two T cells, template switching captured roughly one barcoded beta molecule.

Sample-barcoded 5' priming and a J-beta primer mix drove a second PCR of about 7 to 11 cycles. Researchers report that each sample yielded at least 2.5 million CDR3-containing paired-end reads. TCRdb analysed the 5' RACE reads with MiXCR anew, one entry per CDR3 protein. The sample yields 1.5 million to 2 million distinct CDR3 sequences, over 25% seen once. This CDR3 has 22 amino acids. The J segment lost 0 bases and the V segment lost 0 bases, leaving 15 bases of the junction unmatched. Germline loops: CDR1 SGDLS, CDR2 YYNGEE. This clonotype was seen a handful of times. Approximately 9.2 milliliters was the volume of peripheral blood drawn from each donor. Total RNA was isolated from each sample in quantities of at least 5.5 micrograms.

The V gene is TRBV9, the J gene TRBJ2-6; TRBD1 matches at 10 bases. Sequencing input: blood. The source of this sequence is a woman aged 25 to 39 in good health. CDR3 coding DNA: TGTGCCAGCAGCGTAGATTTGACGGGGAGACAGGGGGCCCTCTCTGGGGCCAACGTCCTGACTTTC. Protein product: CASSVDLTGRQGALSGANVLTF.